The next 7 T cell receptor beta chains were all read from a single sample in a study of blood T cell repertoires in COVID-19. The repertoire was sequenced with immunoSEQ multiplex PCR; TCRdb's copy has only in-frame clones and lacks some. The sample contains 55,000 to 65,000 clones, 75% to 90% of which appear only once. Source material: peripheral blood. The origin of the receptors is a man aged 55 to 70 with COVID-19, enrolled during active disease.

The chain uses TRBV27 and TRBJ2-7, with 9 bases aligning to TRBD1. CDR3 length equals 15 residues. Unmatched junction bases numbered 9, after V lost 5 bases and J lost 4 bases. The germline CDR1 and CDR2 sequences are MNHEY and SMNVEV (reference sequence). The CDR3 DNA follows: TGTGCCAGCAGTAGCATAGGGACAGGGAAGTACGAGCAGTACTTC. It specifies CASSSIGTGKYEQYF.

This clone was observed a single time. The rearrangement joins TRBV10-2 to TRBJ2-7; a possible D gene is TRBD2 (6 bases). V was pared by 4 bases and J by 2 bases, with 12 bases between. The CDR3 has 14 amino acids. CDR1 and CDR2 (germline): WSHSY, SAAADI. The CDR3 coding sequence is TGCGCCAGCAGTGTGGCCGGAGGGGCCTACGAGCAGTACTTC. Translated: CASSVAGGAYEQYF.

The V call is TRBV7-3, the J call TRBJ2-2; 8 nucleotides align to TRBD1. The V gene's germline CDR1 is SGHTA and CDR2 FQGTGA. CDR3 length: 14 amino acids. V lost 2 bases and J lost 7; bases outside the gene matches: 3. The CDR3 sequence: CASSLSGGHGELFF. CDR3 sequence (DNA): TGTGCCAGCAGCTTATCAGGGGGCCACGGGGAGCTGTTTTTT.

CDR3 bases: TGCGCCAGCAGCTTAGGTCCCTCAATCCCGGGGGAGCAGTACTTC. It codes for CASSLGPSIPGEQYF. The chain is built from TRBV5-1 and TRBJ2-7; TRBD2 is a possible D gene (5 bases). Germline CDR1 is SGHRS and CDR2 is YFSETQ. The CDR3 is 15 residues long. With 2 bases removed from V and 7 bases from J, the gap between germline ends came to 19 bases.

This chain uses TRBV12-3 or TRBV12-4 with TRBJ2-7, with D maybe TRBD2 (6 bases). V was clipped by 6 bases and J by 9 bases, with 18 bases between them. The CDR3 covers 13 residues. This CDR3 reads CASSSSSLGGQYF. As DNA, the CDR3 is TGTGCCAGCAGCTCGTCTTCTCTGGGAGGGCAGTACTTC.

The DNA of the CDR3 is TGTGCCAGCAGCCCGGGGACAGGGGGCGCCTATGGCTACACCTTC. As protein: CASSPGTGGAYGYTF. The chain links TRBV7-2 to TRBJ1-2, with TRBD1 matching 12 bases. The CDR3 length is 15 residues. CDR1 is SGHTA, CDR2 FQGNSA, per germline. V lost 5 bases to trimming and J lost 4 bases; unmatched junction nucleotides: 5. The whole variable domain, filled in from reference TRBV7-2 and TRBJ1-2, reads GAGVSQSPSNKVTEKGKDVELRCDPISGHTALYWYRQSLGQGLEFLIYFQGNSAPDKSGLPSDRFSAERTGGSVSTLTIQRTQQEDSAVYLCASSPGTGGAYGYTFGSGTRLTVV.

Here the CDR3 reads CASSQGTGNTEAFF. The CDR3 DNA sequence: TGTGCCAGCAGCCAGGGGACAGGGAACACTGAAGCTTTCTTT. The gene calls are TRBV11-2 and TRBJ1-1, with TRBD1 matching 8 bases. V dropped 5 bases and J dropped 1; count of bases not matched to a gene: 3. The CDR3 length is 14 residues. Germline CDR1 SGHAT, CDR2 FQNNGV.